These 19 T cell receptor beta chains were all obtained from the same sample, sequenced in a study of cytomegalovirus exposure and HLA in healthy donors. In the PCR, 60 Vbeta and 13 Jbeta primers were used. Measured with immunoSEQ multiplex PCR; TCRdb has only the in-frame clones, and not every one. The sample includes about 88,000 clones. The material sequenced was PBMCs. Source of these receptors: a girl between 10 and 17 years old in good health and CMV-seropositive.

The V and J genes are TRBV7-9 and TRBJ1-1; D not resolved. The CDR3 contains 13 residues. Germline V gene data show CDR1 as SEHNR and CDR2 as FQNEAQ (reference sequence). V was cut by 5 bases and J by 1 base, with 8 bases left in between. CDR3 sequence (DNA): TGTGCCAGCAGCCTCCTAGAGAACACTGAAGCTTTCTTT. It codes for CASSLLENTEAFF.

This chain connects TRBV4-2 to TRBJ1-6; perhaps TRBD1 as D (5 bases). The CDR3 spans 16 residues. From germline, CDR1 is LGHNA and CDR2 YNFKEQ. Trimming removed 2 bases from V and 6 bases from J, with 14 bases in between. CDR3 in amino acids: CASSQFPQGSNSPLHF. Written as DNA, the CDR3 is TGTGCCAGCAGCCAATTCCCTCAGGGATCTAATTCACCCCTCCACTTT.

The chain employs TRBV20-1 and TRBJ2-3, with a possible D match to TRBD2 (5 bases). The CDR3 consists of 11 residues. Germline assignment: CDR1 DFQATT and CDR2 SNEGSKA (reference sequence). The ends were cut back, 5 bases at V and 8 bases at J, with 11 bases in the middle. CDR3 region: CSAPSGGTQYF. The CDR3 DNA follows: TGCAGTGCTCCCTCTGGAGGTACGCAGTATTTT.

The rearrangement links TRBV10-3 to TRBJ2-3; 8 bases are a match to TRBD1. The germline CDR1 and CDR2 sequences are ENHRY and SYGVKD. The CDR3 contains 14 residues. Germline trimming cut 4 bases from V and 6 bases from J; bases unmatched to any gene: 6. CDR3 bases: TGTGCCATCAGTGTAGGACAGGGAATGGATACGCAGTATTTT. It encodes CAISVGQGMDTQYF.

The chain carries TRBV7-7 and TRBJ2-7; tentatively, D is TRBD2 (6 bases). The CDR3 loop spans 16 amino acids. The germline CDR1 and CDR2 sequences are SSHAT and FNYEAQ (reference sequence). Between the trimmed V and J ends, which lost 0 bases and 3 bases, there was a span of 15 bases. CDR3 in DNA: TGTGCCAGCAGCTTAGCAACCGGGAGAAACGTCTACGAGCAGTACTTC. Residues: CASSLATGRNVYEQYF. Variable domain in full (rest from reference TRBV7-7 and TRBJ2-7): GAGVSQSPRYKVTKRGQDVTLRCDPISSHATLYWYQQALGQGPEFLTYFNYEAQPDKSGLPSDRFSAERPEGSISTLTIQRTEQRDSAMYRCASSLATGRNVYEQYFGPGTRLTVT.

Note on this clone: At one of its ends the junction is not consistent with the germline gene, which may arise from a read error. This CDR3 is also generated by other DNA sequences in the sample. This chain uses TRBV5-7 with TRBJ1-6, with TRBD1 identical over 7 bases. TRBV5-7 is classed as an ORF, of uncertain function. There are 15 residues in the CDR3. The CDR3 DNA reads as TGTGCCAGCAGCTCCTGGACAGGCGAGGGTTCACCCCTACACTTT. Its protein product is CASSSWTGEGSPLHF.

V is TRBV6-4 and J is TRBJ2-2, with TRBD2 matching 14 bases. The V and J ends lost 4 bases and 1 base, in that order; junction bases with no gene match: 5. CDR3 length: 18 amino acids. Per germline, CDR1 MRHNA and CDR2 SNTAGT. The CDR3 reads CASSGGLAGGGNTGELFF. The DNA of the CDR3 is TGTGCCAGCAGTGGTGGACTAGCGGGGGGCGGGAACACCGGGGAGCTGTTTTTT.

J is TRBJ1-1 and V is TRBV5-6; D might be TRBD1 (5 bases). The CDR3 consists of 14 residues. V was cut by 4 bases and J by 5 bases, with 15 bases left in between. The germline V gene has CDR1 SGHDT and CDR2 YYEEEE. CDR3 in DNA: TGTGCCAGCAGCCTGGACCACCAGGGAACTGAAGCTTTCTTT. Protein product: CASSLDHQGTEAFF.

V usage is TRBV4-3 and J usage is TRBJ2-1; D possibly corresponds to TRBD2 (6 bases). Germline assignment: CDR1 LGHNA and CDR2 YSLEER. V was trimmed by 1 base and J by 1 base, leaving 14 bases between them. CDR3 size: 17 residues. In DNA form, the CDR3 reads TGCGCCAGCAGCCAAGCCCTTGTGGGGGGTTCCTACAATGAGCAGTTCTTC. It translates to CASSQALVGGSYNEQFF.

The gene calls are TRBV7-6 and TRBJ2-7; 7 nucleotides align to TRBD2. The V gene's germline CDR1 is SGHVS and CDR2 FNYEAQ. The CDR3 extends over 15 amino acids. V lost 5 bases and J lost 3; bases outside the gene matches: 10. This chain's CDR3 is CASSPTGGGRYEQYF. DNA for the CDR3: TGTGCCAGCAGCCCCACTGGGGGGGGTCGCTACGAGCAGTACTTC.

The chain uses TRBV13 and TRBJ2-7; possibly TRBD2 for D (7 bases). This CDR3 region has 14 residues. V lost 4 bases and J 2 bases, leaving 12 bases between the germline ends. Germline CDR1 PRHDT, CDR2 FYEKMQ (reference sequence). The CDR3 nucleotides read TGTGCCAGCAGCTCACGGGGGGCGCCCTACGAGCAGTACTTC. Its protein is CASSSRGAPYEQYF.

The chain is built from TRBV6-5 and TRBJ2-7, with 9 nucleotides matching TRBD1. The CDR3 is made up of 14 amino acids. The germline V gene encodes CDR1 MNHEY and CDR2 SVGAGI. With V trimmed by 6 bases and J by 2 bases, 5 bases remained unmatched. The chain's CDR3 is CASRRQGVTYEQYF. CDR3 nucleotides: TGTGCCAGCAGGCGACAGGGGGTAACCTACGAGCAGTACTTC.

The genes are TRBV11-3 and TRBJ2-1, with D perhaps matching TRBD1 (5 bases). This CDR3 is 14 amino acids long. CDR1 and CDR2 from the germline V gene are SGHNT and YENEEA. V was trimmed by 2 bases and J by 5 bases, leaving 10 bases between them. CDR3 sequence (DNA): TGTGCCAGCAGCTTACGAGACAGAGACAATGAGCAGTTCTTC. Protein sequence: CASSLRDRDNEQFF.

The chain recombines TRBV13 with TRBJ1-1; D ambiguous. This CDR3 contains 13 residues. Trimming pared 3 bases from V and 5 bases from J, leaving 10 bases between. Germline CDR1 reads PRHDT; CDR2 reads FYEKMQ (reference sequence). The CDR3 region is CASSLRGGTEAFF. The DNA of the CDR3 is TGTGCCAGCAGCTTGCGGGGTGGAACTGAAGCTTTCTTT.

The CDR3 nucleotides are TGTGCCAGCAGTTCCCACGATAGCGGGGGAGAAGAGACCCAGTACTTC. Residues: CASSSHDSGGEETQYF. The V gene is TRBV6-6, the J gene TRBJ2-5, with 9 bases fitting TRBD2. The germline CDR1 and CDR2 sequences are MNHNY and SVGAGI (reference sequence). The CDR3 has 16 amino acids. J lost 3 bases, V lost 4 bases, and 9 bases had no gene match.

This chain links TRBV5-1 with TRBJ2-7, with D possibly TRBD2 on 6 matching bases. CDR3 length equals 13 residues. Germline lookup yields CDR1 SGHRS and CDR2 YFSETQ. The V gene lost 0 bases and the J gene lost 11 bases, with 15 bases spanning the gap. Written as DNA, the CDR3 is TGCGCCAGCAGCTTGGGTCCGTCCGGGGAGGAGTACTTC. It yields the protein CASSLGPSGEEYF.

This chain connects TRBV11-2 to TRBJ1-3; tentative D call: TRBD1 (5 bases). The CDR3 is 14 residues long. Trimming took off 0 bases at V and 6 bases at J, with 9 bases between the two ends. CDR1 and CDR2 from the germline V gene are SGHAT and FQNNGV. CDR3 amino acids: CASSLDRVANTIYF. In DNA form, the CDR3 reads TGTGCCAGCAGCTTAGACAGGGTGGCAAACACCATATATTTT.

The chain carries TRBV27 and TRBJ2-1; 8 positions match TRBD2. The J segment lost 8 bases and the V segment lost 6 bases, leaving 9 bases of the junction unmatched. The CDR3 sequence is 14 residues long. CDR1 MNHEY and CDR2 SMNVEV come from the germline V gene (reference sequence). The CDR3 sequence is CASSPRGGPDEQFF. CDR3 DNA sequence: TGTGCCAGCAGCCCCCGCGGGGGGCCCGATGAGCAGTTCTTC.

The J gene is TRBJ1-1, the V gene TRBV4-3; 9 bases are a match to TRBD1. Germline trimming cut 0 bases from V and 8 bases from J; bases unmatched to any gene: 7. The CDR3 is 15 amino acids. Germline V CDR1 and CDR2: LGHNA, YSLEER. The CDR3 here is CASSQDTGGLREAFF. The CDR3 DNA sequence: TGCGCCAGCAGCCAAGATACAGGGGGCCTACGGGAAGCTTTCTTT.